This T cell receptor (beta chain) was documented in a study of T-cell reconstitution after alpha-beta-depleted transplantation in children. The study, taken as a whole, reports: From newly produced T cells came most of the T-cell counts and diversity one year after transplant.

The V gene end was trimmed by 3 bases and the J gene end by 11 bases; junction bases not matched to a gene: 11. The CDR3 contains 14 residues. The germline CDR1 and CDR2 sequences are SGHAT and FQNNGV. This clonotype showed up just a few times. Its antigen is unidentified. Preparation of the TCRbeta library involved a method that used unique molecular identifiers. One entry per CDR3 protein results from TCRdb running MiXCR on the PCR reads. The table shows approximately 430,000 distinct CDR3 sequences, with around 15% occurring only once. The clonotype originates from a boy under three years old who had a stem cell transplant for Wiskott-Aldrich syndrome, so the T cells may come from the graft donor. Sequenced here: PBMCs, mostly from graft donor cells, sampled 360 days after TCRalphabeta/CD19-depleted stem cell transplant. This sequence joins TRBV11-2 and TRBJ1-1, with 8 bases lining up with TRBD1. This chain's CDR3 is CASSFSGQGGVAFF. The CDR3 DNA reads TGTGCCAGCAGCTTCAGTGGACAGGGTGGAGTGGCTTTCTTT.